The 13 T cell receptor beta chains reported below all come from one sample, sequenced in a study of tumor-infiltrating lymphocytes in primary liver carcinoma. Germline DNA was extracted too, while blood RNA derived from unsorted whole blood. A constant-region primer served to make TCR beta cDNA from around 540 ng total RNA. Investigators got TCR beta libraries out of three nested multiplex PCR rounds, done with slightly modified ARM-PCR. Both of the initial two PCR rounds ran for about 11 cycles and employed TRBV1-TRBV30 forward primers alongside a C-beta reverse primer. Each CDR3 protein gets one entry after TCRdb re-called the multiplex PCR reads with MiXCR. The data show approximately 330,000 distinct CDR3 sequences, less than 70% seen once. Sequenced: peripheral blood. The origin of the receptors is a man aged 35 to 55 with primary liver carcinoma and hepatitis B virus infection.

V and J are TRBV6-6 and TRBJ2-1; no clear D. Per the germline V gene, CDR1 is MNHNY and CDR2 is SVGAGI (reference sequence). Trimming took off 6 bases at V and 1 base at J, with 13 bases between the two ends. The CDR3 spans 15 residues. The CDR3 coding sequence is TGTGCCAGCAGCCCCGGTATCCTTTCCTACAATGAGCAGTTCTTC. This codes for CASSPGILSYNEQFF.

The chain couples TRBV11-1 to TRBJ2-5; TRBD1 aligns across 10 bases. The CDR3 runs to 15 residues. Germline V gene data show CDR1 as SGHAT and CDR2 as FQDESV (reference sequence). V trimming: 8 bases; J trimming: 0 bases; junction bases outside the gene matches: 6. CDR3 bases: TGTGCCAGCGACTTGGGGACAGGGGACCAAGAGACCCAGTACTTC. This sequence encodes CASDLGTGDQETQYF.

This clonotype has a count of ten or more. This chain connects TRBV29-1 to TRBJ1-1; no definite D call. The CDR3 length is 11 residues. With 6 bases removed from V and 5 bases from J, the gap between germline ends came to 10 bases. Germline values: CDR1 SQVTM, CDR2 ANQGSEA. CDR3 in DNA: TGCAGCGTCCGGGATCCGACTGAAGCTTTCTTT. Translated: CSVRDPTEAFF.

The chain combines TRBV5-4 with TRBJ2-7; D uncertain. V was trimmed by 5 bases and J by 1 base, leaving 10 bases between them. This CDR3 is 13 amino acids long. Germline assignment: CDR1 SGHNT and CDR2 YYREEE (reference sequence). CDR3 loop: CASSFGQSYEQYF. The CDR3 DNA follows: TGTGCCAGCAGTTTTGGTCAGTCCTACGAGCAGTACTTC.

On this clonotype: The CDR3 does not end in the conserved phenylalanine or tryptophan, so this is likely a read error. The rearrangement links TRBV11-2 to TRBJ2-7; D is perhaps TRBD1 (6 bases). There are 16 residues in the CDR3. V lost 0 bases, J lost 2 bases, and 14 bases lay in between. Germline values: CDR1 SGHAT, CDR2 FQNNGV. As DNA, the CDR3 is TGTGCCAGCAGCTTAGATCTGGGACATAGGACCTACGAGCAGTACATC. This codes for CASSLDLGHRTYEQYI.

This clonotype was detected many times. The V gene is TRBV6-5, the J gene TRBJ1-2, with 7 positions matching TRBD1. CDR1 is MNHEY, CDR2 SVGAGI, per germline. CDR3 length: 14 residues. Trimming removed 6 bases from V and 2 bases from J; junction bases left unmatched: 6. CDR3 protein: CASRPGTANYGYTF. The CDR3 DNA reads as TGTGCCAGCAGGCCCGGGACAGCAAACTATGGCTACACCTTC.

CDR3 bases: TGTGCCAGTAGTTTTATGACAGTGGGTAATCAGCCCCAGCATTTT. The encoded protein is CASSFMTVGNQPQHF. The chain couples TRBV19 to TRBJ1-5; TRBD1 is a possible D gene (5 bases). Germline values: CDR1 LNHDA, CDR2 SQIVND (reference sequence). The CDR3 covers 15 residues. V lost 5 bases and J lost 4, with 15 bases in between.

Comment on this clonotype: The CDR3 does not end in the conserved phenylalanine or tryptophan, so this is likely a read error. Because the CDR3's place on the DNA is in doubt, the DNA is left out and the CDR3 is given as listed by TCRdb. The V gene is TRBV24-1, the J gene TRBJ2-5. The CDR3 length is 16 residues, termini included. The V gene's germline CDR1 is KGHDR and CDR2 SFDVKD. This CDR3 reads CATSTPSEAQEGTHYL.

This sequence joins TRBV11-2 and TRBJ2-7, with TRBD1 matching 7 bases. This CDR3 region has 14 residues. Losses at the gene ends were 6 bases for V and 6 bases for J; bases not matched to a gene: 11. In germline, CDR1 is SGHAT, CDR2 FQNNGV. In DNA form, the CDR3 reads TGTGCCAGCAGATACCAGACAGGGATCGGCGAGCAGTACTTC. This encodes CASRYQTGIGEQYF. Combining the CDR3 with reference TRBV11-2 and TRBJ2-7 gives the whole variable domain EAGVAQSPRYKIIEKRQSVAFWCNPISGHATLYWYQQILGQGPKLLIQFQNNGVVDDSQLPKDRFSAERLKGVDSTLKIQPAKLEDSAVYLCASRYQTGIGEQYFGPGTRLTVT.

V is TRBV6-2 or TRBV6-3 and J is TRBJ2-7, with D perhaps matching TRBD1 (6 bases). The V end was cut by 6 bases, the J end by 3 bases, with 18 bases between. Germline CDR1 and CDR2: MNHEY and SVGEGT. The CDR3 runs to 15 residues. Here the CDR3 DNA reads TGTGCCAGCAGACTTGGACAGTTTGAGCGCTACGAGCAGTACTTC. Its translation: CASRLGQFERYEQYF.

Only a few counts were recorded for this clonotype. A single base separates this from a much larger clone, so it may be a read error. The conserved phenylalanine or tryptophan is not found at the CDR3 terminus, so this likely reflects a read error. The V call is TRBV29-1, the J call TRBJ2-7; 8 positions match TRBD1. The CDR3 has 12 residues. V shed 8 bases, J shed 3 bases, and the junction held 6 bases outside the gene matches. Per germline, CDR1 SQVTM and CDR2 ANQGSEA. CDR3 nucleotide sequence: TGCAGCACGAAGGACAGGGTCTACGAGCAGTACCTC. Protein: CSTKDRVYEQYL.

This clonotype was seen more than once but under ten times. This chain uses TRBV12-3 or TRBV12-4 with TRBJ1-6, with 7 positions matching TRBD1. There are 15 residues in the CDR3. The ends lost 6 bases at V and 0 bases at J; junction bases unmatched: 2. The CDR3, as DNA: TGTGCCAGCAGACAGGGGCGCTCCTATAATTCACCCCTCCACTTT. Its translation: CASRQGRSYNSPLHF.

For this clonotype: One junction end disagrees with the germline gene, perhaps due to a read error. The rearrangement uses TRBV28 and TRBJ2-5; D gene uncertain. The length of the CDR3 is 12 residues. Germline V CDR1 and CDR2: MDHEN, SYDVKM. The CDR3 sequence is CASSSVLETQYF. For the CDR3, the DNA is TGTGCGAGCAGTTCGGTTTTGGAGACCCAGTACTTC. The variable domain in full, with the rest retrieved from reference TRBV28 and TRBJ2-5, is DVKVTQSSRYLVKRTGEKVFLECVQDMDHENMFWYRQDPGLGLRLIYFSYDVKMKEKGDIPEGYSVSREKKERFSLILESASTNQTSMYLCASSSVLETQYFGPGTRLLVL.